A single sample gave rise to the 2 T cell receptor beta chains below, sequenced in a study of metastatic and nonmetastatic thyroid tumors. No patient had received any treatment before thyroid surgery. With MiXCR, TCRdb called clones anew from the PCR reads. The sample records fewer than 15,000 clones, about a quarter being singletons. The sample was blood. These receptors were taken from a female donor with papillary thyroid cancer or a benign thyroid nodule (not recorded which). Some clones in this sample may be carry-over from other donors' samples.

This clone was seen many times. The chain uses TRBV3-1 and TRBJ2-2; TRBD2 is a possible D gene (6 bases). Trimming stripped 1 base from V and 3 bases from J, with 15 bases between. Looked up from germline, CDR1 is LGHDT and CDR2 is YNNKEL (reference sequence). The CDR3 is 17 residues long. The CDR3 coding sequence is TGTGCCAGCAGCCAAGCTTCCGGGGGAGTCGACACCGGGGAGCTGTTTTTT. This translates into CASSQASGGVDTGELFF.

This clone was found a few times. The chain combines TRBV28 with TRBJ2-7, with D perhaps matching TRBD1 or TRBD2 (6 bases each). V lost 9 bases to trimming and J lost 0 bases, with 21 bases between them. Germline V gene lookup returns CDR1 MDHEN and CDR2 SYDVKM. CDR3 size: 16 residues. CDR3 nucleotide sequence: TGTGCCAGTAACGAGGGGGGCGCCAGAAGCTCCTACGAGCAGTACTTC. This encodes CASNEGGARSSYEQYF.